This T cell receptor beta chain was captured in a study of identical twins (dated by TCRdb to 2015 to 2016). Study-level background: To test whether fetal clonotypes persist, this study deep-sequenced TCR alpha and beta repertoires from monozygotic twins, from unrelated adults of various ages, and from cord blood. To rule out contamination, the twin experiments were replicated at different times with different library preparation protocols. General study outcomes and caveats: In monozygotic twins, recombination models systematically underestimated out-of-frame TCR alpha sharing, but the models matched the sharing seen between unrelated individuals. Conclusions relied on cross-sectional statistical analysis, since the same donors could not be followed over many years. In beta out-of-frame sequences, excess twin sharing was weaker, because having fewer shared sequences lowered the signal-to-noise ratio. Abundant cord blood beta clonotypes carried fewer insertions; young adult naive repertoires showed a weaker similar trend, while memory repertoires showed none. Compared with coincidental sharing between unrelated individuals, out-of-frame TCR alpha sequences shared between twins showed an excess of sequences with low generation probability. Zero-insertion analyses could be partly confounded by invariant T cells such as MAIT and iNKT, though diverse VJ usage argued against such confounding for most clonotypes.

Via the germline V gene, CDR1 is SGHAT and CDR2 FQNNGV. V lost 3 bases and J lost 0 bases; the stretch between them is 14 bases long. The CDR3 measures 16 amino acids from cysteine to phenylalanine. The retained sequence is limited to the CDR3, 48 bases, with the frame set at the first base. Comments on this clonotype: No antigen is known for it. Qualities for individual bases were not recorded, and no much larger clone is one base off.

Every donor was a healthy Caucasian. Three pairs of female monozygotic twins, all aged roughly 18 to 29 years, were included in the twin cohort. RNA for TCR libraries was isolated from peripheral blood mononuclear cells. The library was obtained by 5' RACE. The instrument was an Illumina HiSeq 2000. Template switching added a universal primer binding site, and the final cDNA carried a unique molecular identifier that allowed TCR cDNA molecules to be counted accurately. First-strand cDNA for TCR alpha and beta chains was synthesized from specific primers in the conserved constant-segment region. To control for contamination, every cDNA library was double barcoded, receiving both a SMART-Mk sample barcode and Illumina barcodes. TruSeq adapter sequences along with Illumina sample barcodes were introduced in two successive PCR steps. Sequencing of the TCR alpha and beta cDNA libraries was done on the Illumina HiSeq platform using custom primers. Under the source paper's analysis protocol: Raw reads were processed with MiGEC to extract unique molecular identifiers, and MiXCR was used to determine CDR3 positions. Recombination models were inferred per individual with the repgenHMM and IGoR tools using an EM algorithm. The tcR package in R was used for shared clonotype analysis, with sharing normalized by the product of cloneset sizes. To study raw recombination free of thymic and clonal selection effects, out-of-frame nonproductive sequences were analyzed. The raw public data were reprocessed by TCRdb itself: fastp quality trimming at Q25, MiXCR clonotype calling, in-frame beta chains only. Each record represents a unique CDR3 protein, reported with the most common genes and DNA among its rows. V and J calls and clone size were set by TCRdb, not the authors. The sample profile shows 700,000 or so distinct CDR3 sequences; under 9% of them were found once. Of the sample, 0.98% is held by the ten largest clones.

The same specimen was also included in a second study, on yellow fever vaccine responses in identical twins. The second study's paper adds: According to the authors, the vaccine-induced T cell response in identical twins seemed to be partly convergent and partly specific to each individual. The study precisely tracked vaccine-responding T cell clones in identical twins.

The sequenced sample consisted of PBMCs. The chain is made from TRBV11-2 and TRBJ1-2, with the D gene not confidently named. The clonotype comes from a woman under 30 in good health. The bases read TGTGCCAGCAGCTTTAGCGCGGTCCCTACTAACTATGGCTACACCTTC. This codes for CASSFSAVPTNYGYTF.